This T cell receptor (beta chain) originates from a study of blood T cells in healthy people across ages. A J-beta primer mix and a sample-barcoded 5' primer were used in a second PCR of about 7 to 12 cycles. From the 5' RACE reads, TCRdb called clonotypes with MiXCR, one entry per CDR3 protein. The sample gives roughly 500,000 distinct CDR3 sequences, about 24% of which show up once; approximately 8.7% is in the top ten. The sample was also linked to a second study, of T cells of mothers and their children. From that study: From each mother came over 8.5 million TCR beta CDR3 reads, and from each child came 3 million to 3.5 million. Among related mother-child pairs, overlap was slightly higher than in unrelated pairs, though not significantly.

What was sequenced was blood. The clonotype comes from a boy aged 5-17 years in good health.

The CDR3 DNA follows: TGTGCCAGCACCGGACTAGCGGCCCACCAAGAGACCCAGTACTTC. This translates into CASTGLAAHQETQYF. This sequence joins TRBV6-2 or TRBV6-3 and TRBJ2-5, with TRBD2 matching 10 bases. V trimming: 7 bases; J trimming: 0 bases; junction bases outside the gene matches: 5. This CDR3 region has 15 residues. In germline, CDR1 is MNHEY, CDR2 SVGEGT.